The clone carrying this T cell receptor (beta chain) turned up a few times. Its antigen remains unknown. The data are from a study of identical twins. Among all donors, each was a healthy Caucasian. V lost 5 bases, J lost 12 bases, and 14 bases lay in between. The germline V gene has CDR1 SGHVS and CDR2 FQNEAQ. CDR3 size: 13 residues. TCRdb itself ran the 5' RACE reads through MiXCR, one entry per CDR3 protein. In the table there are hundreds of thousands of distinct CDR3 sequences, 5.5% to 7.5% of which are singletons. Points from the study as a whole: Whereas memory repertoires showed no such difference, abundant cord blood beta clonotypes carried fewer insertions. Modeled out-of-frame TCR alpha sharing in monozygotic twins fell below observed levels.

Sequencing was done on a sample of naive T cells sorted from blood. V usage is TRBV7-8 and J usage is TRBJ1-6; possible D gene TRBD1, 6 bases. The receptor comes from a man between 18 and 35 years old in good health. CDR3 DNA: TGTGCCAGCAGCCTAGACCGGGACATACCCCTCCACTTT. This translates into CASSLDRDIPLHF. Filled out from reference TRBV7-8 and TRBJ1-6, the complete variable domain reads GAGVSQSPRYKVAKRGQDVALRCDPISGHVSLFWYQQALGQGPEFLTYFQNEAQLDKSGLPSDRFFAERPEGSVSTLKIQRTQQEDSAVYLCASSLDRDIPLHFGNGTRLTVT.